This T cell receptor (beta chain) was documented in a study of OX40 agonist ivuxolimab in advanced cancers. The data were produced by immunoSEQ multiplex PCR, yet TCRdb's version contains in-frame clones alone and is incomplete. The top ten hold 25% of the sample, which has about 80,000 clones, 84% seen once. The CDR3 is 15 residues long. The J segment lost 10 bases and the V segment lost 6 bases, leaving 12 bases of the junction unmatched. Germline CDR1 MNHEY, CDR2 SMNVEV (reference sequence). The material sequenced was CD4+ or CD8+ T cells sorted from blood, taken in a trial of the OX40 agonist ivuxolimab. The chain recombines TRBV27 with TRBJ1-6; 7 bases are a match to TRBD1. The clonotype originates from an adult with an advanced solid tumor such as melanoma, head and neck, liver or kidney cancer. The CDR3 sequence is CASSYNDRDDSPLHF. The CDR3 coding sequence is TGTGCCAGCAGCTATAACGACAGGGACGACTCACCCCTCCACTTT.